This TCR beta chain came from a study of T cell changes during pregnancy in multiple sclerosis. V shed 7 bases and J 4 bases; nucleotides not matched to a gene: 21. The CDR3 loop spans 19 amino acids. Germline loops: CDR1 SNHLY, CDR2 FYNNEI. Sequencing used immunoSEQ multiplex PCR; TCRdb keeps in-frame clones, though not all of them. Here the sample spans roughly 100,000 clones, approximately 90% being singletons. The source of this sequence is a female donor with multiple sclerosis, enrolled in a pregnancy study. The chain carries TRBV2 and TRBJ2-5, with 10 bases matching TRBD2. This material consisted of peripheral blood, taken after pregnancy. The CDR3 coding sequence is TGTGCCAGCATCGGACGGCGGACTAGCGGAACTATGGGTCGAGAGACCCAGTACTTC. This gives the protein CASIGRRTSGTMGRETQYF.